Presented here are 14 T cell receptor beta chains from one specimen sequenced in a study of spatial heterogeneity in lung cancer (dated 2019 in TCRdb). No antigen is known for these receptors. Receptors were amplified or captured by 5' RACE. The instrument given in TCRdb is NextSeq 500. TCRdb reanalyzed the raw reads on its own, using fastp at Q25 for trimming and MiXCR for clone calling, and kept in-frame beta chains. Merged by CDR3 protein, the rows form single entries marked with the most common genes and DNA. The sample table contains around 9,700 distinct CDR3 sequences; only one count was recorded for 6.5% to 9.5% of them. Over 20% of the sample goes to the ten largest clones. General findings and caveats noted by the study authors: The number of expanded intratumoral alpha and beta TCRs correlated with the tumor nonsynonymous mutation count.

The time point label for this specimen denotes: sample taken at primary tumor resection. The input for sequencing was lung tumor tissue, taken at surgery. These receptors came from a male donor with early-stage non-small cell lung cancer.

This clonotype occurred many times. The chain carries TRBV19 and TRBJ2-1; 7 bases match TRBD1. Trimming took 3 bases from V and 6 from J; bases not matched to a gene: 2. Per the germline V gene, CDR1 is LNHDA and CDR2 is SQIVND (reference sequence). The CDR3 runs to 13 residues. The CDR3 region is CASSMGQTNEQFF. The CDR3 DNA is TGTGCCAGTAGTATGGGACAGACCAATGAGCAGTTCTTC. Together with reference TRBV19 and TRBJ2-1, the CDR3 gives the full variable domain: DGGITQSPKYLFRKEGQNVTLSCEQNLNHDAMYWYRQDPGQGLRLIYYSQIVNDFQKGDIAEGYSVSREKKESFPLTVTSAQKNPTAFYLCASSMGQTNEQFFGPGTRLTVL.

This clonotype came up many times. The chain links TRBV4-3 to TRBJ2-2, with TRBD2 matching over 11 bases. Per the germline V gene, CDR1 is LGHNA and CDR2 is YSLEER. CDR3 length equals 17 residues. V was pared by 11 bases and J by 4 bases, with 15 bases of the junction left unmatched. This CDR3 is CASGGIAGGPGTGELFF. The CDR3, as DNA: TGCGCCTCCGGGGGGATAGCGGGAGGGCCGGGCACCGGGGAGCTGTTTTTT.

This chain joins TRBV27 and TRBJ1-1; D possibly corresponds to TRBD1 (5 bases). V gave up 2 bases and J gave up 4 bases, with 8 bases separating them. The CDR3 covers 13 residues. Germline assignment: CDR1 MNHEY and CDR2 SMNVEV (reference sequence). As DNA, the CDR3 is TGTGCCAGCAGTTTAAGGGGAAGCACTGAAGCTTTCTTT. It yields the protein CASSLRGSTEAFF.

There are a few counts of this clonotype. The chain has TRBV12-3 or TRBV12-4 and TRBJ1-5; 8 nucleotides line up with TRBD1. The CDR3 covers 14 residues. V shed 4 bases and J 5 bases; nucleotides not matched to a gene: 4. The CDR3 DNA reads TGTGCCAGCAGTTATCAGGGGGCTTATCAGCCCCAGCATTTT. Protein: CASSYQGAYQPQHF.

This clonotype was recorded many times. The chain joins TRBV6-2 or TRBV6-3 to TRBJ2-5; D could derive from TRBD1 or TRBD2 (5 bases each). V lost 4 bases, J lost 1 base, and 10 bases lay in between. The CDR3 has 14 amino acids. Germline V gene lookup returns CDR1 MNHEY and CDR2 SVGEGT. The CDR3 nucleotides are TGTGCCAGCAGTTCCTCCGGGACCCAAGAGACCCAGTACTTC. This sequence encodes CASSSSGTQETQYF.

Many counts were recorded for this clonotype. The V and J genes are TRBV2 and TRBJ1-4; TRBD1 might be the D (6 bases). V was shortened by 7 bases and J by 7 bases, with 19 bases between the two germline ends. The CDR3 consists of 15 residues. Germline assignment: CDR1 SNHLY and CDR2 FYNNEI. CDR3 DNA: TGTGCCAGCAACCCGGGGGGGGGCTGGAGTGAAAAACTGTTTTTT. It codes for CASNPGGGWSEKLFF.

This clonotype was counted ten times or more. The rearrangement uses TRBV3-1 and TRBJ2-5; D is possibly TRBD1 (6 bases). This CDR3 has 15 residues. V was cut by 0 bases and J by 4 bases, with 12 bases left in between. Germline V gene data show CDR1 as LGHDT and CDR2 as YNNKEL (reference sequence). This chain's CDR3 is CASSQEWDTGETQYF. The DNA of the CDR3 is TGTGCCAGCAGCCAAGAATGGGACACCGGAGAGACCCAGTACTTC.

This clonotype was found once. This could be a read error, since a much larger clone is one nucleotide away. This chain uses TRBV5-1 with TRBJ2-7; D possibly uses TRBD1 or TRBD2 (6 bases each). Germline CDR1 and CDR2: SGHRS and YFSETQ. This CDR3 region has 16 residues. This CDR3 is CASSLGGILVSCEQYF. The CDR3 nucleotides read TGCGCCAGCAGTTTAGGGGGGATCCTAGTCTCCTGCGAGCAGTACTTC.

The table lists this clonotype with many counts. The chain joins TRBV3-1 to TRBJ2-5; D unresolved. The CDR3 covers 14 residues. V was cut by 0 bases and J by 2 bases, with 7 bases left in between. Germline CDR1 and CDR2: LGHDT and YNNKEL (reference sequence). The CDR3 region has the DNA TGTGCCAGCAGCCAAGATGCCAGGCAAGAGACCCAGTACTTC. This translates into CASSQDARQETQYF.

This clonotype was picked up many times. V gene TRBV7-8 combines with J gene TRBJ2-7; 14 bases match TRBD2. The CDR3 contains 16 residues. Germline values: CDR1 SGHVS, CDR2 FQNEAQ. Trimming took 5 bases from V and 5 from J; bases not matched to a gene: 8. CDR3: CASSNGLAGGGNEQYF. CDR3 in DNA: TGTGCCAGCAGCAATGGACTAGCGGGGGGCGGGAACGAGCAGTACTTC.

V usage is TRBV20-1 and J usage is TRBJ2-3, with D possibly matching TRBD2 (5 bases). Germline CDR1 and CDR2: DFQATT and SNEGSKA (reference sequence). V shed 3 bases and J shed 2 bases, with 12 bases lying between them. The CDR3 extends over 14 amino acids. This CDR3 reads CSASGQRSTDTQYF. CDR3 nucleotides: TGCAGTGCTAGTGGTCAGCGGTCCACAGATACGCAGTATTTT.

This clonotype was recorded many times. The J gene is TRBJ2-1, the V gene TRBV7-2; 7 bases agree with TRBD2. V lost 3 bases, J lost 7 bases, and 3 bases stayed unmatched. The germline V gene encodes CDR1 SGHTA and CDR2 FQGNSA. The CDR3 length is 13 residues. The chain's CDR3 is CASSLGGGNEQFF. The CDR3 bases are TGTGCCAGCAGCTTGGGGGGAGGGAATGAGCAGTTCTTC. Complete variable domain (other parts from reference TRBV7-2 and TRBJ2-1): GAGVSQSPSNKVTEKGKDVELRCDPISGHTALYWYRQSLGQGLEFLIYFQGNSAPDKSGLPSDRFSAERTGGSVSTLTIQRTQQEDSAVYLCASSLGGGNEQFFGPGTRLTVL.

There are a few counts of this clonotype. The V gene is TRBV29-1, the J gene TRBJ2-2; TRBD1 aligns across 7 bases. Germline CDR1 is SQVTM and CDR2 is ANQGSEA. This CDR3 has 13 amino acids. The ends lost 8 bases at V and 6 bases at J; junction bases unmatched: 9. This CDR3 reads CSRRGGAPGELFF. CDR3 bases: TGCAGCCGTAGAGGGGGCGCCCCCGGGGAGCTGTTTTTT.

This clonotype came up a few times. Here the CDR3 DNA reads TGTGCCAGCTCGGATAATAGGGATCAGGACTATGGCTACACCTTC. It is translated as CASSDNRDQDYGYTF. This chain connects TRBV18 to TRBJ1-2; no definite D call. The V end lost 6 bases, the J end lost 3 bases, and 17 bases lay between the germline ends. The CDR3 has 15 residues. Germline CDR1 KGHSH, CDR2 LQKENI. Full variable domain (outside the CDR3, taken from reference TRBV18 and TRBJ1-2): NAGVMQNPRHLVRRRGQEARLRCSPMKGHSHVYWYRQLPEEGLKFMVYLQKENIIDESGMPKERFSAEFPKEGPSILRIQQVVRGDSAAYFCASSDNRDQDYGYTFGSGTRLTVV.